Below, 23 T cell receptor beta chains from the same sample are listed, as sequenced in a study of blood T cell repertoires in COVID-19. Sequencing used immunoSEQ multiplex PCR; TCRdb keeps in-frame clones, though not all of them. The table has roughly 350,000 clones, 88% seen once. Source material: peripheral blood. All receptors derive from a woman in her seventies with COVID-19, enrolled during active disease.

The chain combines TRBV28 with TRBJ2-3; the D gene is possibly TRBD1 (6 bases). The CDR3 has 16 amino acids. The V end was cut by 5 bases, the J end by 1 base, with 16 bases between. Germline CDR1 reads MDHEN; CDR2 reads SYDVKM. The DNA for the CDR3 is TGTGCCAGCAGTCCTACTGACCCAGGGGGCACAGATACGCAGTATTTT. This sequence encodes CASSPTDPGGTDTQYF.

As DNA, the CDR3 is TGTGCCAGCAGTCGGTCAGCGGACCAAGAGACCCAGTACTTC. Translating gives CASSRSADQETQYF. The rearrangement joins TRBV27 to TRBJ2-5; perhaps TRBD2 as D (5 bases). The CDR3 has 14 amino acids. The V and J ends lost 5 bases and 0 bases respectively, with 10 bases between them. Germline V gene sequence: CDR1 MNHEY, CDR2 SMNVEV (reference sequence).

The V gene is TRBV19, the J gene TRBJ1-2; tentatively, D is TRBD1 (6 bases). The CDR3 is 13 residues long. V shed 7 bases and J shed 7 bases, with 16 bases lying between them. CDR1 is LNHDA and CDR2 is SQIVND in the germline V gene (reference sequence). The CDR3: CASMQGRRRGYTF. The CDR3 coding sequence is TGTGCCAGTATGCAGGGGCGAAGGCGTGGCTACACCTTC.

This chain connects TRBV6-5 to TRBJ2-7, with 8 bases aligning to TRBD1. This CDR3 region has 15 residues. V lost 4 bases and J lost 0; bases outside the gene matches: 5. The germline CDR1 and CDR2 sequences are MNHEY and SVGAGI. This CDR3 is CASSWGTGRSYEQYF. The CDR3 DNA reads as TGTGCCAGCAGTTGGGGGACAGGTCGCTCCTACGAGCAGTACTTC.

The chain links TRBV7-2 to TRBJ1-4; TRBD1 might be the D (6 bases). CDR3 length equals 14 residues. V lost 5 bases and J 8 bases, leaving 15 bases between the germline ends. Germline-derived CDR1 and CDR2 are SGHTA and FQGNSA. CDR3 residues: CASSLNPTGEKLFF. CDR3 coding DNA: TGTGCCAGCAGCCTGAATCCTACAGGGGAAAAACTGTTTTTT.

The chain uses TRBV7-9 and TRBJ1-5; 7 bases map to TRBD1. V dropped 1 base and J dropped 0; count of bases not matched to a gene: 3. This CDR3 is 16 amino acids long. Germline CDR1 and CDR2: SEHNR and FQNEAQ (reference sequence). DNA of the CDR3: TGTGCCAGCAGCTTAGGGACAGGAAATAGCAATCAGCCCCAGCATTTT. This codes for CASSLGTGNSNQPQHF.

V is TRBV3-1 (or the pseudogene TRBV3-2) and J is TRBJ2-3; D not resolved. Germline CDR1 LGHDT, CDR2 YNNKEL (reference sequence). The CDR3 covers 14 residues. The germline V and J ends were trimmed by 6 bases and 2 bases, with 12 bases remaining between them. The CDR3 spells CASSREAITDTQYF. CDR3 DNA: TGTGCCAGCAGTCGCGAGGCGATCACAGATACGCAGTATTTT.

The chain joins TRBV7-6 to TRBJ1-3; the D is unclear. CDR1 and CDR2 from the germline V gene are SGHVS and FNYEAQ. Between the trimmed V and J ends, which lost 5 bases and 0 bases, there was a span of 23 bases. The CDR3 spans 19 residues. CDR3 in amino acids: CASSPRGDTGISSGNTIYF. Here the CDR3 DNA reads TGTGCCAGCAGCCCCCGAGGAGACACCGGGATAAGCTCTGGAAACACCATATATTTT.

The chain uses TRBV6-5 and TRBJ2-5; TRBD2 aligns across 11 bases. The CDR3 totals 14 residues. Germline CDR1 MNHEY, CDR2 SVGAGI. Trimming at V came to 6 bases and at J to 5 bases, leaving 5 bases not matched to a gene. CDR3 coding DNA: TGTGCCAGCAGAGCTAGCGGGGGGAGGGAGACCCAGTACTTC. It yields the protein CASRASGGRETQYF.

The J gene is TRBJ1-1, the V gene TRBV29-1; D might be TRBD1 (5 bases). Germline V gene sequence: CDR1 SQVTM, CDR2 ANQGSEA. The germline V and J ends were trimmed by 5 bases and 0 bases, with 10 bases remaining between them. This CDR3 comprises 13 residues. In DNA form, the CDR3 reads TGCAGCGTTTCCAGGGTTATGAACACTGAAGCTTTCTTT. It translates to CSVSRVMNTEAFF.

V usage is TRBV19 and J usage is TRBJ1-1; TRBD1 aligns across 10 bases. J gave up 5 bases and V 3 bases, and 15 bases lay outside the gene matches. Germline loops: CDR1 LNHDA, CDR2 SQIVND (reference sequence). The CDR3 spans 18 residues. The CDR3 sequence is CASSISYARTGGKTEAFF. The DNA of the CDR3 is TGTGCCAGTAGTATCTCTTATGCCCGGACAGGGGGAAAAACTGAAGCTTTCTTT.

The rearrangement links TRBV9 to TRBJ1-2; 7 bases align to TRBD1. This CDR3 region has 16 residues. The ends lost 4 bases at V and 2 bases at J; junction bases unmatched: 11. Looked up from germline, CDR1 is SGDLS and CDR2 is YYNGEE. The CDR3 protein is CASSPSGQLRNYGYTF. The DNA for the CDR3 is TGTGCCAGCAGCCCTTCGGGACAGCTTAGAAACTATGGCTACACCTTC.

The rearrangement joins TRBV7-9 to TRBJ1-1; no definite D call. The germline V and J ends were trimmed by 5 bases and 1 base, with 11 bases remaining between them. Germline V gene lookup returns CDR1 SEHNR and CDR2 FQNEAQ (reference sequence). This CDR3 comprises 14 residues. The DNA of the CDR3 is TGTGCCAGCAGCCCGGAGGCAGCGAACACTGAAGCTTTCTTT. The encoded protein is CASSPEAANTEAFF. The whole variable domain, remainder taken from reference TRBV7-9 and TRBJ1-1, is DTGVSQNPRHKITKRGQNVTFRCDPISEHNRLYWYRQTLGQGPEFLTYFQNEAQLEKSRLLSDRFSAERPKGSFSTLEIQRTEQGDSAMYLCASSPEAANTEAFFGQGTRLTVV.

The gene calls are TRBV30 and TRBJ1-2; 7 bases map to TRBD1. With V trimmed by 3 bases and J by 6 bases, 10 bases remained unmatched. This CDR3 has 14 amino acids. Germline values: CDR1 GTSNPN, CDR2 SVGIG (reference sequence). The CDR3 nucleotides read TGTGCCTGGAGACGGGACAGTGGTAAAGATGGCTACACCTTC. This gives the protein CAWRRDSGKDGYTF.

The V and J genes are TRBV24-1 and TRBJ2-7; 8 bases line up with TRBD2. The CDR3 is 14 residues long. The germline V gene encodes CDR1 KGHDR and CDR2 SFDVKD. V lost 3 bases to trimming and J lost 5 bases; unmatched junction nucleotides: 5. The CDR3 here is CATSDDSGADEQYF. In DNA, the CDR3 is TGTGCCACCAGTGATGATAGCGGGGCGGACGAGCAGTACTTC.

CDR3 sequence: CASSLGTGGPYEQYF. The CDR3 DNA is TGTGCCAGCAGCTTAGGGACAGGGGGTCCCTACGAGCAGTACTTC. The chain carries TRBV7-3 and TRBJ2-7; 11 nucleotides match TRBD1. Germline V CDR1 and CDR2: SGHTA, FQGTGA. The CDR3 sequence is 15 residues long. Losses at the gene ends were 2 bases for V and 2 bases for J; bases not matched to a gene: 2.

The rearrangement uses TRBV9 and TRBJ2-2, with D unclear. This CDR3 is 15 amino acids long. Germline loops: CDR1 SGDLS, CDR2 YYNGEE. V shed 3 bases and J shed 2 bases, with 11 bases lying between them. Here the CDR3 reads CASSGSRVNTGELFF. The CDR3 DNA is TGTGCCAGCAGCGGCAGCCGGGTCAACACCGGGGAGCTGTTTTTT.

This clone was found once. The chain employs TRBV5-6 and TRBJ1-1, with 7 bases lining up with TRBD1. Looked up from germline, CDR1 is SGHDT and CDR2 is YYEEEE. Germline trimming cut 1 base from V and 1 base from J; bases unmatched to any gene: 1. The CDR3 length is 14 residues. DNA for the CDR3: TGTGCCAGCAGCTTGAGACAGGGGAACACTGAAGCTTTCTTT. Translating gives CASSLRQGNTEAFF.

This chain links TRBV9 with TRBJ2-5; TRBD2 agrees at 12 bases. With 0 bases clipped from V and 4 bases from J, the junction kept 1 base outside the gene matches. Looked up from germline, CDR1 is SGDLS and CDR2 is YYNGEE. The CDR3 is 15 residues long. CDR3 loop: CASSVGTSGVETQYF. In DNA form, the CDR3 reads TGTGCCAGCAGCGTAGGGACTAGCGGGGTAGAGACCCAGTACTTC. The entire variable domain, with the rest obtained from reference TRBV9 and TRBJ2-5, is as follows: DSGVTQTPKHLITATGQRVTLRCSPRSGDLSVYWYQQSLDQGLQFLIQYYNGEERAKGNILERFSAQQFPDLHSELNLSSLELGDSALYFCASSVGTSGVETQYFGPGTRLLVL.

The chain is built from TRBV7-9 and TRBJ2-7, with a tentative D call TRBD2 (5 bases). Trimming took 5 bases from V and 5 from J, leaving 19 bases between them. This CDR3 region has 15 residues. Per the germline V gene, CDR1 is SEHNR and CDR2 is FQNEAQ (reference sequence). This chain's CDR3 is CASSQRSPTEHEQYF. The CDR3 DNA reads TGTGCCAGCAGCCAGCGGAGTCCGACGGAACACGAGCAGTACTTC.

The rearrangement links TRBV5-4 to TRBJ1-3; no clear D. The V and J ends lost 3 bases and 2 bases respectively, with 12 bases between them. CDR1 and CDR2 (germline): SGHNT, YYREEE (reference sequence). The CDR3 is 15 amino acids. The CDR3 DNA follows: TGTGCCAGCAGCTCCCTGAAGGGAGCTGGAAACACCATATATTTT. Protein product: CASSSLKGAGNTIYF.

The rearrangement links TRBV2 to TRBJ2-1; no definite D call. Trimming stripped 9 bases from V and 6 bases from J, with 9 bases between. Germline V gene data show CDR1 as SNHLY and CDR2 as FYNNEI. The CDR3 runs to 11 residues. This CDR3 reads CASDIFNEQFF. CDR3 DNA: TGTGCCAGTGACATATTCAATGAGCAGTTCTTC.

The chain joins TRBV2 to TRBJ2-1; 14 bases agree with TRBD2. Trimming took 6 bases from V and 9 from J; bases not matched to a gene: 4. Per the germline V gene, CDR1 is SNHLY and CDR2 is FYNNEI. The CDR3 is 14 residues long. The CDR3 reads CASRGLAGAVEQFF. CDR3 coding DNA: TGTGCCAGCAGGGGACTAGCGGGGGCGGTTGAGCAGTTCTTC.